This entry is about one T cell receptor beta chain. This entry is derived from a study of CD8 T cells in Susac syndrome. TCR beta sequencing was performed on blood CD8+ and CD4+ T cells. TEMRA cells were enriched by FACS, while CD8+ and CD4+ T cells were obtained through a negative isolation that was performed magnetically. After extraction with the RNeasy kit, 0.5 to 1 ug of the RNA was reverse transcribed using random hexamers. The TCR beta CDR3 was amplified by immunoSEQ multiplex PCR across 54 Vbeta, 13 Jbeta. TCRdb reprocessed the immunoSEQ multiplex PCR reads with MiXCR, giving one entry per CDR3 protein. The table lists 150,000 or so distinct CDR3 sequences, over 85% of them singletons. CDR1 and CDR2 from the germline V gene are SGHTA and FQGNSA. The CDR3 has 13 residues. Trimming removed 5 bases from V and 7 bases from J, with 14 bases in between.

Material: CD4+ T cells from PBMCs. The TCR sequence derives from a human donor in good health. The chain uses TRBV7-2 and TRBJ1-2, with D hard to call. CDR3 DNA: TGTGCCAGCAGCCAAAGGGTATTGGCTGGCTACACCTTC. Translated: CASSQRVLAGYTF.